This TCR beta chain was recovered during a study of blood T cell repertoires in COVID-19. Looking at the study overall: Sources were T cells, B-cell-depleted T cells, or PBMCs; the material itself was cDNA or gDNA.

Original handling: Amplification of reference gene primers was used by the study to estimate nucleated cell counts. TCRdb keeps only in-frame clones here, not all; method: immunoSEQ multiplex PCR. V and J calls and clone size are copied from that table; D and trimming were computed from the DNA. The repertoire holds about 30,000 clones, with approximately 86% as singletons. V trimming: 0 bases; J trimming: 3 bases; junction bases outside the gene matches: 8. CDR1 is SGHTS, CDR2 YDEGEE, per germline. The CDR3 is 17 amino acids. The genes are TRBV5-8 and TRBJ1-5; 8 nucleotides line up with TRBD1. This clonotype was sampled from a human donor in a cohort sampled during active COVID-19. The donor label of this sample is uncertain. The sequenced material came from peripheral blood. The CDR3 loop is CASSLARTGKYNQPQHF. CDR3 nucleotides: TGTGCCAGCAGCTTGGCACGGACAGGGAAATACAATCAGCCCCAGCATTTT.